Given below is one T cell receptor (beta chain) in context. The antigen is undetermined. Since a much larger clone is just one base distant, this may be a read error. This record belongs to a study of Ad26.COV2.S vaccination and SARS-CoV-2 variants. As for the study in general: Intramuscularly, Ad26.COV2.S was given either once or twice, 56 days apart. Overall study results and limits: Following vaccination, spike-specific CD8+ and CD4+ T cell responses reportedly exhibited substantial breadth. Vaccinated individuals (as opposed to placebo recipients) had higher spike-specific TCR breadth.

Sequencing was performed with immunoSEQ multiplex PCR; in TCRdb, only in-frame clones are kept and a portion is missing. This table has roughly 380,000 clones, around nine tenths appearing once. Described treatment: about 20 received Ad26.COV2.S at low or high dose, single or two shots; roughly 5 received placebo; per-sample allocation not given. After the first vaccine or placebo injection, samples were drawn on day 63. This person who donated was an adult of 18-55 years in Boston. The source is a person between 18 and 65 years old who received the Ad26.COV2.S COVID-19 vaccine or a placebo. Here the sequenced sample was peripheral blood, taken in a trial of Ad26.COV2.S vaccine versus placebo.

CDR3 nucleotides: TGTGCCAGCAGCCAAGATTCCAGGAACACTGAAGCTTTCTTT. Translating it yields CASSQDSRNTEAFF. The chain uses TRBV3-1 (or the pseudogene TRBV3-2) and TRBJ1-1; D gene uncertain. V lost 0 bases and J 1 base, leaving 6 bases between the germline ends. Germline V lookup: CDR1 LGHDT, CDR2 YNNKEL (reference sequence). This CDR3 spans 14 amino acids.